What follows are 31 T cell receptor beta chains derived from one specimen sequenced in a study of cytomegalovirus exposure and HLA in healthy donors. PCR involved 60 Vbeta and 13 Jbeta primers. The protocol was immunoSEQ multiplex PCR, while the TCRdb copy is restricted to in-frame clones and leaves out a portion. The repertoire holds under 200,000 clones, with about 80% as singletons. The sequencing sample was made of PBMCs. These receptors were collected from a woman between 45 and 65 years old in good health and CMV-seronegative.

The chain has TRBV6-1 and TRBJ2-1; 12 positions match TRBD2. The CDR3 covers 15 residues. The J segment lost 6 bases and the V segment lost 2 bases, leaving 2 bases of the junction unmatched. Germline assignment: CDR1 MNHNS and CDR2 SASEGT. CDR3 nucleotide sequence: TGTGCCAGCAGTGAACTAGCGGGGGGGCCCAATGAGCAGTTCTTC. Protein product: CASSELAGGPNEQFF.

The genes are TRBV5-1 and TRBJ1-2; 10 bases are a match to TRBD1. The CDR3 spans 16 residues. Germline V gives CDR1 SGHRS, CDR2 YFSETQ. The V gene end was trimmed by 0 bases and the J gene end by 4 bases; junction bases not matched to a gene: 6. CDR3 protein: CASSLGGQGLPYGYTF. Here the CDR3 DNA reads TGCGCCAGCAGCTTGGGGGGACAGGGGCTCCCCTATGGCTACACCTTC. Combining the CDR3 with reference TRBV5-1 and TRBJ1-2 gives the whole variable domain KAGVTQTPRYLIKTRGQQVTLSCSPISGHRSVSWYQQTPGQGLQFLFEYFSETQRNKGNFPGRFSGRQFSNSRSEMNVSTLELGDSALYLCASSLGGQGLPYGYTFGSGTRLTVV.

The rearrangement joins TRBV27 to TRBJ2-1, with TRBD2 matching 7 bases. Germline V CDR1 and CDR2: MNHEY, SMNVEV (reference sequence). This CDR3 contains 15 residues. After removal of 4 bases from V and 0 bases from J, the junction contained 3 bases not matched to a gene. CDR3 protein: CASSSRLASYNEQFF. CDR3 nucleotide sequence: TGTGCCAGCAGTTCAAGACTAGCCTCCTACAATGAGCAGTTCTTC.

This clone was seen more than once but under ten times. This chain links TRBV6-5 with TRBJ2-7; 8 bases map to TRBD1. Germline V gene sequence: CDR1 MNHEY, CDR2 SVGAGI. This CDR3 spans 15 amino acids. V trimming: 6 bases; J trimming: 0 bases; junction bases outside the gene matches: 7. The CDR3 loop reads CASRKQGDFSYEQYF. In nucleotides, the CDR3 is TGTGCCAGCAGGAAACAGGGGGACTTCTCCTACGAGCAGTACTTC.

The sample holds many counts of this clone. The chain has TRBV2 and TRBJ1-4; TRBD1 agrees at 8 bases. With 7 bases clipped from V and 4 bases from J, the junction kept 5 bases outside the gene matches. This CDR3 region has 14 residues. Germline-derived CDR1 and CDR2 are SNHLY and FYNNEI. CDR3 loop: CASNGQGINEKLFF. CDR3 sequence (DNA): TGTGCCAGCAACGGACAGGGCATTAATGAAAAACTGTTTTTT. Complete variable domain (other parts from reference TRBV2 and TRBJ1-4): EPEVTQTPSHQVTQMGQEVILRCVPISNHLYFYWYRQILGQKVEFLVSFYNNEISEKSEIFDDQFSVERPDGSNFTLKIRSTKLEDSAMYFCASNGQGINEKLFFGSGTQLSVL.

This clone has more than one count but fewer than ten. J is TRBJ1-2 and V is TRBV10-3; 7 positions agree with TRBD1. CDR3 size: 18 residues. The germline V gene has CDR1 ENHRY and CDR2 SYGVKD. The J segment lost 0 bases and the V segment lost 0 bases, leaving 10 bases of the junction unmatched. CDR3 nucleotide sequence: TGTGCCATCAGTGAGTCGAGGGACAGCCCAGCTTCTAACTATGGCTACACCTTC. Translated, it gives CAISESRDSPASNYGYTF.

The V and J genes are TRBV2 and TRBJ2-1; 7 bases are a match to TRBD2. The V segment lost 5 bases and the J segment 6 bases; nucleotides outside the gene matches: 7. Germline loops: CDR1 SNHLY, CDR2 FYNNEI. This CDR3 is 14 amino acids long. CDR3 amino acids: CASSSPAGANEQFF. In DNA, the CDR3 is TGTGCCAGCAGTTCCCCGGCGGGAGCCAATGAGCAGTTCTTC. Complete variable domain (other parts from reference TRBV2 and TRBJ2-1): EPEVTQTPSHQVTQMGQEVILRCVPISNHLYFYWYRQILGQKVEFLVSFYNNEISEKSEIFDDQFSVERPDGSNFTLKIRSTKLEDSAMYFCASSSPAGANEQFFGPGTRLTVL.

The chain couples TRBV4-1 to TRBJ1-4; TRBD1 matches at 12 bases. Looked up from germline, CDR1 is MGHRA and CDR2 is YSYEKL. The CDR3 covers 17 residues. V was clipped by 3 bases and J by 2 bases; unmatched bases: 4. CDR3 residues: CASSHQGQGATNEKLFF. The CDR3 nucleotides read TGCGCCAGCAGCCACCAGGGACAGGGGGCCACTAATGAAAAACTGTTTTTT.

This chain joins TRBV5-1 and TRBJ2-7; possible D gene TRBD2, 6 bases. Trimming pared 0 bases from V and 3 bases from J, leaving 13 bases between. Germline assignment: CDR1 SGHRS and CDR2 YFSETQ. The CDR3 length is 15 residues. The CDR3 sequence: CASSLGWRGNYEQYF. In nucleotides, the CDR3 is TGCGCCAGCAGCTTGGGTTGGCGGGGAAACTACGAGCAGTACTTC.

This rearrangement joins TRBV27 to TRBJ2-1; TRBD2 agrees at 7 bases. V was clipped by 3 bases and J by 7 bases; unmatched bases: 12. Looked up from germline, CDR1 is MNHEY and CDR2 is SMNVEV (reference sequence). The CDR3 covers 16 residues. The CDR3 sequence is CASSFEGGLSWNEQFF. DNA of the CDR3: TGTGCCAGCAGTTTCGAGGGAGGGCTATCTTGGAATGAGCAGTTCTTC.

The chain uses TRBV7-8 and TRBJ1-6; 8 bases line up with TRBD1. Unmatched junction bases numbered 6, after V lost 1 base and J lost 7 bases. The CDR3 totals 16 residues. Germline V gene lookup returns CDR1 SGHVS and CDR2 FQNEAQ. CDR3 bases: TGTGCCAGCAGCTTAGAGGACAGGGCAAAAAATTCACCCCTCCACTTT. The encoded protein is CASSLEDRAKNSPLHF.

This clone has more than one count but fewer than ten. The chain has TRBV28 and TRBJ2-1; 9 bases map to TRBD2. V was clipped by 5 bases and J by 9 bases; unmatched bases: 23. This CDR3 contains 19 residues. Per the germline V gene, CDR1 is MDHEN and CDR2 is SYDVKM. CDR3 bases: TGTGCCAGCAGTCCCTACCCTAGGAGTAGCGGGAGTGGGGCGCGTGAGCAGTTCTTC. Its protein is CASSPYPRSSGSGAREQFF.

The CDR3 nucleotides are TGTGCCACTAGACCGGGGGGGAACGGGGCCAACGTCCTGACTTTC. Its protein product is CATRPGGNGANVLTF. The chain carries TRBV7-2 and TRBJ2-6; TRBD2 agrees at 8 bases. V was pared by 10 bases and J by 4 bases, with 9 bases of the junction left unmatched. Germline V gene data show CDR1 as SGHTA and CDR2 as FQGNSA. The CDR3 spans 15 residues.

The chain joins TRBV14 to TRBJ1-1, with 10 bases aligning to TRBD1. CDR3 size: 14 residues. CDR1 is SGHDN, CDR2 FVKESK, per germline. V trimming: 7 bases; J trimming: 12 bases; junction bases outside the gene matches: 14. The CDR3 here is CASNRQGAGSGTFF. The CDR3 bases are TGTGCCAGCAACCGACAGGGGGCTGGTTCGGGTACTTTCTTT.

V is TRBV15 and J is TRBJ2-7; D is perhaps TRBD2 (5 bases). Germline V gene lookup returns CDR1 LNHNV and CDR2 YYDKDF (reference sequence). With 7 bases removed from V and 7 bases from J, the gap between germline ends came to 17 bases. The CDR3 sequence is 13 residues long. The CDR3 sequence: CATTLRGAGEQYF. The CDR3 DNA sequence: TGTGCCACCACCCTCCGGGGAGCCGGGGAGCAGTACTTC.

The chain carries TRBV5-1 and TRBJ2-1; D possibly corresponds to TRBD1 (6 bases). CDR3 size: 15 residues. Germline CDR1 and CDR2: SGHRS and YFSETQ. The V and J ends lost 3 bases and 5 bases respectively, with 15 bases between them. CDR3 nucleotides: TGCGCCAGCAGCTGGACCGGGACACTCAACAATGAGCAGTTCTTC. Translation: CASSWTGTLNNEQFF.

There are a few counts of this clone. The chain carries TRBV4-3 and TRBJ1-5, with unresolved D. CDR1 and CDR2 from the germline V gene are LGHNA and YSLEER. The CDR3 loop spans 14 amino acids. The V gene lost 3 bases and the J gene lost 2 bases, with 8 bases spanning the gap. CDR3 DNA sequence: TGCGCCAGCAGCCAGAGGGCAGGCAATCAGCCCCAGCATTTT. It is translated as CASSQRAGNQPQHF.

The rearrangement uses TRBV9 and TRBJ1-6, with D perhaps matching TRBD1 (5 bases). CDR3 length: 16 amino acids. Trimming stripped 0 bases from V and 4 bases from J, with 11 bases between. Germline V lookup: CDR1 SGDLS, CDR2 YYNGEE. CDR3 DNA: TGTGCCAGCAGCGTAGGACTTTCAGGGTATAATTCACCCCTCCACTTT. It translates to CASSVGLSGYNSPLHF.

This chain connects TRBV11-2 to TRBJ2-7; the match to TRBD2 covers 15 bases. This CDR3 comprises 16 residues. Germline loops: CDR1 SGHAT, CDR2 FQNNGV. V gave up 4 bases and J gave up 4 bases; unmatched junction bases: 5. CDR3 in DNA: TGTGCCAGCAGCTCGGGACTAGCGGGGGGCAGGTACGAGCAGTACTTC. Translated: CASSSGLAGGRYEQYF.

CDR3 protein: CASSLSRGGAGDTQYF. The CDR3 region has the DNA TGTGCCAGCAGTTTAAGCCGGGGAGGGGCTGGGGATACGCAGTATTTT. V is TRBV28 and J is TRBJ2-3, with 7 bases fitting TRBD2. The CDR3 spans 16 residues. V lost 2 bases and J lost 6; bases outside the gene matches: 11. Germline lookup yields CDR1 MDHEN and CDR2 SYDVKM.

The V call is TRBV28, the J call TRBJ2-2; 12 bases line up with TRBD1. Trimming removed 6 bases from V and 5 bases from J; junction bases left unmatched: 7. The CDR3 length is 16 residues. Germline V CDR1 and CDR2: MDHEN, SYDVKM. CDR3 residues: CASRHRDRGLTGELFF. CDR3 sequence (DNA): TGTGCCAGCAGGCACCGGGACAGGGGGCTGACCGGGGAGCTGTTTTTT. The full variable domain, rest sourced from reference TRBV28 and TRBJ2-2, is DVKVTQSSRYLVKRTGEKVFLECVQDMDHENMFWYRQDPGLGLRLIYFSYDVKMKEKGDIPEGYSVSREKKERFSLILESASTNQTSMYLCASRHRDRGLTGELFFGEGSRLTVL.

The chain employs TRBV7-2 and TRBJ2-2; TRBD1 aligns across 10 bases. Trimming at V came to 4 bases and at J to 0 bases, leaving 2 bases not matched to a gene. Germline CDR1 is SGHTA and CDR2 is FQGNSA. The CDR3 has 16 residues. CDR3 bases: TGTGCCAGCAGCTCGGGACAGGGGACGAACACCGGGGAGCTGTTTTTT. Translation gives CASSSGQGTNTGELFF.

The chain has TRBV4-3 and TRBJ2-7; perhaps TRBD1 as D (5 bases). Trimming stripped 1 base from V and 0 bases from J, with 10 bases between. The CDR3 loop spans 15 amino acids. Germline CDR1 and CDR2: LGHNA and YSLEER. CDR3 nucleotides: TGCGCCAGCAGCCAAGTGGTTGACAGCTCCTACGAGCAGTACTTC. This codes for CASSQVVDSSYEQYF.

The chain employs TRBV6-5 and TRBJ1-2, with D unresolved. Germline V gene sequence: CDR1 MNHEY, CDR2 SVGAGI. V dropped 0 bases and J dropped 2 bases, with 10 bases sitting between them. There are 15 residues in the CDR3. CDR3 in amino acids: CASSYSNEANYGYTF. The CDR3 DNA is TGTGCCAGCAGTTACTCGAATGAGGCGAACTATGGCTACACCTTC.

This clone appeared a few times. The CDR3 DNA reads as TGTGCCAGCAGCCAAGTGGTGAGCTCCTACAATGAGCAGTTCTTC. Protein product: CASSQVVSSYNEQFF. The rearrangement uses TRBV4-2 and TRBJ2-1; D gene ambiguous. Trimming cost V 1 base and J 0 bases, with 7 bases left between them. Germline lookup yields CDR1 LGHNA and CDR2 YNFKEQ. The CDR3 totals 15 residues.

This clone was observed a handful of times. CDR3 region: CAWRGRQNSGNTIYF. The CDR3 nucleotides read TGTGCCTGGAGGGGGCGTCAGAACTCTGGAAACACCATATATTTT. This chain joins TRBV30 and TRBJ1-3, with D maybe TRBD1 (5 bases). The CDR3 is made up of 15 amino acids. CDR1 and CDR2 (germline): GTSNPN, SVGIG (reference sequence). Trimming cost V 3 bases and J 0 bases, with 12 bases left between them. The full variable domain, completed using reference TRBV30 and TRBJ1-3, is SQTIHQWPATLVQPVGSPLSLECTVEGTSNPNLYWYRQAAGRGLQLLFYSVGIGQISSEVPQNLSASRPQDRQFILSSKKLLLSDSGFYLCAWRGRQNSGNTIYFGEGSWLTVV.

The J gene is TRBJ1-5, the V gene TRBV7-9, with TRBD1 matching over 9 bases. The germline V gene encodes CDR1 SEHNR and CDR2 FQNEAQ (reference sequence). This CDR3 has 15 amino acids. J gave up 7 bases and V 5 bases, and 9 bases lay outside the gene matches. CDR3 DNA sequence: TGTGCCAGCAGCACCACGGGACAGGGTTGCCAGCCCCAGCATTTT. Protein sequence: CASSTTGQGCQPQHF.

The J gene is TRBJ1-2, the V gene TRBV11-1; 7 bases align to TRBD1. Unmatched junction bases numbered 8, after V lost 3 bases and J lost 4 bases. This CDR3 is built from 15 residues. Per germline, CDR1 SGHAT and CDR2 FQDESV (reference sequence). CDR3 protein: CASSFSRGGSYGYTF. CDR3 sequence (DNA): TGTGCCAGCAGCTTTAGCCGAGGGGGCAGCTATGGCTACACCTTC. Using reference TRBV11-1 and TRBJ1-2 for the parts outside the CDR3, the full variable domain is EAEVAQSPRYKITEKSQAVAFWCDPISGHATLYWYRQILGQGPELLVQFQDESVVDDSQLPKDRFSAERLKGVDSTLKIQPAELGDSAMYLCASSFSRGGSYGYTFGSGTRLTVV.

This clone has only one observation. The CDR3 coding sequence is TGTGCCTGGAGTGGGGACAGGGGTGGAGGAGAAAAACTGTTTTTT. As protein: CAWSGDRGGGEKLFF. The V and J genes are TRBV30 and TRBJ1-4; 10 bases line up with TRBD1. CDR3 length: 15 amino acids. Losses at the gene ends were 1 base for V and 8 bases for J; bases not matched to a gene: 7. Germline-derived CDR1 and CDR2 are GTSNPN and SVGIG (reference sequence).

This chain uses TRBV11-2 with TRBJ2-7; 8 bases are shared with TRBD2. Germline V gene sequence: CDR1 SGHAT, CDR2 FQNNGV. V trimming: 4 bases; J trimming: 0 bases; junction bases outside the gene matches: 5. The CDR3 has 15 amino acids. The CDR3 is CASSYGGGRSYEQYF. The DNA of the CDR3 is TGTGCCAGCAGCTACGGGGGGGGTCGCTCCTACGAGCAGTACTTC.

V is TRBV2 and J is TRBJ1-3; TRBD1 is a possible D gene (5 bases). Trimming left V 6 bases short and J 0 bases short, with 15 bases between. The length of the CDR3 is 16 residues. CDR1 SNHLY and CDR2 FYNNEI come from the germline V gene. The CDR3 nucleotides read TGTGCCAGCAGGACCAACCAGGGTGGCTCTGGAAACACCATATATTTT. This translates into CASRTNQGGSGNTIYF.